The present entry profiles one T cell receptor beta chain with its context. Its antigen is still unknown. Reverse transcription of about 0.45 to 1 ug RNA was performed with random hexamers. It was immunoSEQ multiplex PCR that amplified TCR beta CDR3 across 54 Vbeta and 13 Jbeta. TCRdb re-called the immunoSEQ multiplex PCR reads through MiXCR, storing one row per CDR3 protein. The sample lists roughly 120,000 distinct CDR3 sequences, approximately 93% occurring once. This sample stems from a study of CD8 T cells in Susac syndrome. This CDR3 contains 15 residues. V was pared by 0 bases and J by 4 bases, with 8 bases between. Germline CDR1 and CDR2: KGHDR and SFDVKD. The sequenced target, TCR beta, came from blood CD8+ and CD4+ T cells. Study results and limitations: TCR sequencing and HLA analysis covered a relatively small number of individuals.

The specimen was CD8+ T cells from PBMCs. This sequence originates from a human donor with multiple sclerosis. V is TRBV24-1 and J is TRBJ2-2; D possibly corresponds to TRBD2 (6 bases). The CDR3 loop is CATSDLRESTGELFF. CDR3 bases: TGTGCCACCAGTGATTTGCGGGAGAGCACCGGGGAGCTGTTTTTT.